This is a list of T cell receptor beta chains from one sample in a study of early T cells in non-severe SARS-CoV-2 infection. TCRdb analysed the 5' RACE reads with MiXCR anew, one entry per CDR3 protein. The table records tens of thousands of distinct CDR3 sequences, about 11% of them present only once. The starting material was whole blood, obtained at baseline. All receptors derive from an adult who was a healthcare worker with PCR-confirmed SARS-CoV-2 infection or an uninfected control (not recorded which). The CDR3 runs from the conserved cysteine through the conserved F or W. A D gene is named only where the DNA matches it firmly. For some rows the clone size is stated as once, few or many, or as a class when expanded; others skip it.

D gene	clone size	V gene	J gene	CDR3 DNA	CDR3 protein
TRBD1	few	TRBV6-5	TRBJ1-3	TGTGCCAGCAGAAGCACCGGGACAGGGGGCACTGGAAACACCATATATTTT	CASRSTGTGGTGNTIYF
-	few	TRBV5-5	TRBJ2-3	TGTGCCAGCAGCGTAGGGACCGAATTCACAGATACGCAGTATTTT	CASSVGTEFTDTQYF
-	-	TRBV12-3/TRBV12-4	TRBJ2-5	TGTGCCAGCAGTTTTGAAGGGACATTCGAAGAGACCCAGTACTTC	CASSFEGTFEETQYF
-	many	TRBV3-1	TRBJ1-5	TGTGCCAGCAGCCAAGGATTTACGGGCGGTCAGCCCCAGCATTTT	CASSQGFTGGQPQHF
-	many	TRBV5-1	TRBJ2-7	TGCGCCAGCAGCCCAGGGTTCTACGAGCAGTACTTC	CASSPGFYEQYF
-	-	TRBV7-6	TRBJ1-1	TGTGCCAGCAGCGCAGACTGGAACACTGAAGCTTTCTTT	CASSADWNTEAFF
TRBD2	-	TRBV12-3/TRBV12-4	TRBJ2-1	TGTGCCAGCAGTTTAGGTGGAGCGGGGGATAGATACAATGAGCAGTTCTTC	CASSLGGAGDRYNEQFF
TRBD1	many	TRBV5-4	TRBJ2-1	TGTGCCAGCAGCCCAGGGACAGGGGGCCCTTACAATGAGCAGTTCTTC	CASSPGTGGPYNEQFF
TRBD2	-	TRBV10-3	TRBJ2-3	TGTGCCATCAAGGCGGGGGGACCTAGCACAGATACGCAGTATTTT	CAIKAGGPSTDTQYF
-	many	TRBV7-6	TRBJ2-7	TGTGCCAGCAGCTTGACAGACAGCTCCTACGAGCAGTACTTC	CASSLTDSSYEQYF
-	-	TRBV14	TRBJ2-7	TGTGCCAGCAGCCAAGAATTGGGGAAGAACTACGAGCAGTACTTC	CASSQELGKNYEQYF
TRBD1	many	TRBV4-1	TRBJ1-1	TGCGCCAGCAGGGACAGGGCGGGGATGAACACTGAAGCTTTCTTT	CASRDRAGMNTEAFF
-	few	TRBV4-1	TRBJ1-1	TGCGCCAGCAGCCTTACAGGGCCATCGTTGGGAGGAGCTTTCTTT	CASSLTGPSLGGAFF
TRBD1	-	TRBV27	TRBJ1-6	TGTGCCAGCAGTTTAAGGTTCCCGACAGGGGGGATATCTCCCCTCCACTTT	CASSLRFPTGGISPLHF
TRBD1	-	TRBV4-3	TRBJ2-7	TGCGCCAGCAGCCAAGATAGGACAGGGTACGAGCAGTACTTC	CASSQDRTGYEQYF
-	few	TRBV20-1	TRBJ1-1	TGCAGTGCCAGTGAGGGGTGGACTGAAGCTTTCTTT	CSASEGWTEAFF
-	-	TRBV18	TRBJ2-3	TGTGCCAGCTCACCACTTGGGGCCCTCGAGGTGTCGAAAGATACGCAGTATTTT	CASSPLGALEVSKDTQYF
TRBD2	-	TRBV18	TRBJ2-3	TGTGCCAGCTCATCAGGACTAGCGGGGACGGGCACAGATACGCAGTATTTT	CASSSGLAGTGTDTQYF
TRBD1	-	TRBV6-5	TRBJ1-2	TGTGCCACCCAACCATTCGGACAGGGAAGGGGAGGCTACACCTTC	CATQPFGQGRGGYTF
-	few	TRBV4-3	TRBJ1-5	TGCGCCAGCAGCCAAGATCGGGCCCAGCCCCAGCATTTT	CASSQDRAQPQHF
-	-	TRBV12-3/TRBV12-4	TRBJ2-5	TGTGCCAGCGGAGTAGTTGGGGAGACCCAGTACTTC	CASGVVGETQYF
-	few	TRBV7-9	TRBJ1-2	TGTGCCAGCAGCTTATTAGTGAGTCCTAACTATGGCTACACCTTC	CASSLLVSPNYGYTF
TRBD2	few	TRBV5-5	TRBJ2-2	TGTGCCAGCAGCCCTAGCGGCGGGGGACGCCCCACCGGGGAGCTGTTTTTT	CASSPSGGGRPTGELFF
-	-	TRBV10-3	TRBJ1-1	TGTGCCATCACGGCAGGCCGACTGAACACTGAAGCTTTCTTT	CAITAGRLNTEAFF
TRBD2	-	TRBV2	TRBJ2-5	TGTGCCAGCAAGGCGGGGGGACCCCAAGAGACCCAGTACTTC	CASKAGGPQETQYF
TRBD1	few	TRBV7-8	TRBJ1-5	TGTGCCAGCAGCAATAGGGCGGGACAGGGTGTTCAGCCCCAGCATTTT	CASSNRAGQGVQPQHF
TRBD2	many	TRBV6-1	TRBJ2-5	TGTGCCAGCAGTGAATTTCGTAGGGCTAGCGGGAGAGAGACCCAGTACTTC	CASSEFRRASGRETQYF
-	once	TRBV4-1	TRBJ1-1	TGCGCCAGCAGCCATCATAGGACGGGGAACACTGAAGCTTTCTTT	CASSHHRTGNTEAFF
-	-	TRBV7-2	TRBJ1-1	TGTGCCAGCAGCTTAGTATCGGCCAACACTGAAGCTTTCTTT	CASSLVSANTEAFF
-	many	TRBV12-3/TRBV12-4	TRBJ1-1	TGTGCCAGCAGTTTATATGGAGTTGAAGCTTTCTTT	CASSLYGVEAFF
-	-	TRBV14	TRBJ2-5	TGTGCCAGCAGCCAAGACTGGCGGGGCCAAGAGACCCAGTACTTC	CASSQDWRGQETQYF
-	-	TRBV12-3/TRBV12-4	TRBJ1-2	TGTGCCAGCAGTTTCCGGGGGCAGGGCTACACCTTC	CASSFRGQGYTF